This T cell receptor (beta chain) comes out of a study of T cell responses to AZD1222 COVID-19 vaccine. The ends were cut back, 0 bases at V and 7 bases at J, with 13 bases in the middle. Looked up from germline, CDR1 is SGHRS and CDR2 is YFSETQ. The CDR3 is made up of 14 amino acids. TCRdb keeps only in-frame clones here, not all; method: immunoSEQ multiplex PCR. The sample includes roughly 180,000 clones, around 90% of them seen just once. This receptor was obtained from an adult who received the AZD1222 COVID-19 vaccine. The chain employs TRBV5-1 and TRBJ1-2; the D is unclear. The sequencing here drew on peripheral blood, taken 28 days after the second AZD1222 dose. The CDR3, as DNA: TGCGCCAGCAGCTTGGTCGTATCCGGGTCTGGCTACACCTTC. This gives the protein CASSLVVSGSGYTF.